The T cell receptor (beta chain) described here comes from a study of blood T cell repertoires in COVID-19. On the study more broadly: The United States, Italy and Spain supplied acute and convalescent COVID-19 samples. Nucleic acid was either cDNA or gDNA, and it came from T cells, B-cell-depleted T cells, or PBMCs.

Original data processing: Scientists estimated how many nucleated cells there were by amplifying reference gene primers. Some clones are missing from TCRdb's copy, which holds only in-frame ones; the method was immunoSEQ multiplex PCR. The D gene and trimming were derived from the DNA, and the V and J assignments and clone size from that table. The table lists about 83,000 clones, around 86% of them singletons. CDR3 length: 15 amino acids. Germline CDR1 and CDR2: LGHNT and FRNRAP. Trimming removed 3 bases from V and 4 bases from J; junction bases left unmatched: 3. This TCR was recovered from a man at least 80 years old with active or convalescent COVID-19. Sequencing input: peripheral blood. The chain links TRBV12-5 to TRBJ2-3, with TRBD2 matching 11 bases. The CDR3 sequence is CASGFISGRADTQYF. The CDR3 nucleotides read TGTGCTAGTGGTTTCATTAGCGGGAGGGCAGATACGCAGTATTTT.